This T cell receptor beta chain was identified in a study of neurological immune-mediated disorders. This clonotype was seen at least ten times. V was pared by 0 bases and J by 2 bases, with 7 bases of the junction left unmatched. This CDR3 is built from 18 residues. CDR1 is KGHSH and CDR2 is LQKENI in the germline V gene. cDNA was made by 5'RACE with 10-nucleotide random UMIs. TCRdb analysed the 5' RACE reads with MiXCR anew, one entry per CDR3 protein. The sample includes some 38,000 distinct CDR3 sequences, 14% of them seen just once. 2 million PBMCs stored at -80 C were the source of the unsorted libraries.

The rearrangement joins TRBV18 to TRBJ1-2, with 12 bases that match TRBD1. Material for sequencing was PBMCs. The TCR was taken from a woman aged 45-65 years with HTLV-1-associated myelopathy (HAM/TSP). Here the CDR3 reads CASSPPTGQGAYNYGYTF. The CDR3 DNA sequence: TGTGCCAGCTCACCACCGACGGGACAGGGGGCCTACAACTATGGCTACACCTTC.